This T cell receptor beta chain came from a study of CD8+ T cells in alopecia areata. At the level of the study: Treatment of the treated patients consisted of oral tofacitinib, 5 to 10 mg twice daily. Tofacitinib therapy lasting 6 to 18 months was followed by 6 months off drug. Among treated patients, severity was scored by affected scalp area percentage.

Whole-study findings and limits: Links between baseline CD8+ expansion and response need larger treated cohorts.

Treatment in this sample: oral pan-JAK inhibitor, 5-10 mg twice daily. A remark on this clone: Its specificity is not known.

RNA extraction was followed by reverse transcription into cDNA, which acted as the sequencing template. Here immunoSEQ multiplex PCR was the method, and the copy in TCRdb shows in-frame clones only, minus some. Among about 200,000 clones listed, approximately 38% were seen once. The source was CD4+ T cells sorted from blood, collected around week 34, from a patient treated with tofacitinib. The receptor comes from a human donor with alopecia areata.

The CDR3 loop reads CASSPRTGRNEQYF. Written as DNA, the CDR3 is TGTGCCAGCAGTCCCCGGACAGGGAGAAACGAGCAGTACTTC. The chain has TRBV6-1 and TRBJ2-7, with TRBD1 matching over 8 bases. The germline CDR1 and CDR2 sequences are MNHNS and SASEGT. The CDR3 has 14 amino acids. Unmatched junction bases numbered 8, after V lost 5 bases and J lost 5 bases.